The clone carrying this T cell receptor beta chain has a count of ten or more. What it binds is unknown. These data are taken from a study of T cell repertoires in cytomegalovirus infection. For the study at large: TCR beta signatures that were public indicated CMV infection and matching HLA type. Study-level findings and limits: Within the response measured ex vivo, HLA-C-restricted CMV-specific TCR beta clonotypes were dominant.

TCRdb re-called the reads through MiXCR, storing one row per CDR3 protein. The sample yields 200,000 to 300,000 distinct CDR3 sequences, 9% to 15% seen once. This CDR3 spans 14 amino acids. Germline V gene sequence: CDR1 SGHRS, CDR2 YFSETQ. With V trimmed by 6 bases and J by 1 base, 5 bases remained unmatched. The receptor was derived from a human donor in good health (CMV status not recorded). Some clones in this sample may be carry-over from other donors' samples. This chain joins TRBV5-1 and TRBJ1-1, with 8 bases identical to TRBD1. Specimen: PBMCs. The CDR3 protein is CASTATGANTEAFF. CDR3 sequence (DNA): TGCGCCAGCACCGCGACAGGGGCGAACACTGAAGCTTTCTTT.